This TCR beta chain was identified during a study of memory CD4+ T cells and cytomegalovirus serostatus. For the study at large: Healthy Belgian adult donors included nine or ten CMV-positive and about two dozen CMV-negative people.

V lost 5 bases, J lost 1 base, and 6 bases lay in between. The CDR3 sequence is 13 residues long. Per germline, CDR1 SNHLY and CDR2 FYNNEI. General study results and limits: Each of 60 to 80 CMV-associated TCRbeta sequences occurred in one to five individuals.

On this clone: Its antigen is currently unknown.

The repertoire was sequenced with immunoSEQ multiplex PCR; TCRdb's copy has only in-frame clones and lacks some. The table lists some 50,000 clones, around 80% of them singletons. The sort gate was single viable CD3+CD4+CD8-CD45RO+ cells for memory CD4+ T cells. CMV serostatus came from serum IgG against pp150, pp28, p38, p52. The source material was memory CD4+ T cells from blood. The J gene is TRBJ2-1, the V gene TRBV2; no definite D call. The sequence derives from an adult in good health and CMV-seronegative. CDR3 bases: TGTGCCAGCAGTCGCAGTTCCTACAATGAGCAGTTCTTC. Its protein is CASSRSSYNEQFF.